Listed here is a single T cell receptor (beta chain). The sample originates from a study of technical replicates of blood from several donors. V shed 0 bases and J 4 bases; nucleotides not matched to a gene: 8. The CDR3 runs 18 residues. Germline V gives CDR1 SGHRS, CDR2 YFSETQ. TCRdb's copy holds only in-frame clones and misses some; the assay was immunoSEQ multiplex PCR. This sample has almost 70,000 clones, with approximately 90% found just once. The chain has TRBV5-1 and TRBJ2-3, with 13 bases aligning to TRBD2. The clonotype was recovered from a human donor in good health. Some clones in this sample may be carry-over from other donors' samples. Material for sequencing was PBMCs. CDR3 DNA: TGCGCCAGCAGCTTGGTGGGACTAACTAGCGGGAGGGCAGATACGCAGTATTTT. It codes for CASSLVGLTSGRADTQYF.